Shown below are 3 T cell receptor beta chains from a single sample sequenced in a study of CD8+ T cells in alopecia areata. Across several patients, CD4+ cells underwent sorting into CD25+CD127- cells. RNA, once extracted, was reverse transcribed into cDNA for use as the sequencing template. Profiled with immunoSEQ multiplex PCR; TCRdb holds only in-frame clones, not every one. The repertoire holds around 35,000 clones, with 45% to 70% as singletons. Sequencing input: CD4+ Tregs sorted from blood. The receptors originated from a human donor with alopecia areata.

V usage is TRBV9 and J usage is TRBJ2-7, with 14 bases aligning to TRBD2. The V and J ends lost 3 bases and 7 bases, in that order; junction bases with no gene match: 12. The CDR3 spans 17 residues. Germline V gives CDR1 SGDLS, CDR2 YYNGEE. CDR3 in DNA: TGTGCCAGCAGCGCGGGGGGACTAGCGGGAGCAGAAGGAGAGCAGTACTTC. Its translation is CASSAGGLAGAEGEQYF.

The V and J genes are TRBV6-5 and TRBJ1-1, with D uncertain. V was clipped by 2 bases and J by 0 bases, with 13 bases between them. The CDR3 covers 16 residues. Per the germline V gene, CDR1 is MNHEY and CDR2 is SVGAGI. In nucleotides, the CDR3 is TGTGCCAGCAGTTACGGAACCCGGACGGTGAACACTGAAGCTTTCTTT. Translating it yields CASSYGTRTVNTEAFF.

The V call is TRBV7-2, the J call TRBJ2-7, with TRBD2 identical over 7 bases. Trimming removed 2 bases from V and 7 bases from J; junction bases left unmatched: 8. Germline CDR1 is SGHTA and CDR2 is FQGNSA. This CDR3 contains 14 residues. CDR3 in DNA: TGTGCCAGCAGCTTACAGGCTAGCGGATCGGAGCAGTACTTC. This codes for CASSLQASGSEQYF.